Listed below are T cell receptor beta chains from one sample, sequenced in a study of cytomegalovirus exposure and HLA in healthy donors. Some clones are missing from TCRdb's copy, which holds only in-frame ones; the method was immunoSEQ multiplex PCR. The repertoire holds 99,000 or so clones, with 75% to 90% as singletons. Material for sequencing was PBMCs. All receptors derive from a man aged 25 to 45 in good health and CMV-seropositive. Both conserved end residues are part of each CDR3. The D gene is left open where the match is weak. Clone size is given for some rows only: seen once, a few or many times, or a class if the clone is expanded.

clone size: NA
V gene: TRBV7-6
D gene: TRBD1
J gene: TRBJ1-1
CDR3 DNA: TGTGCCAGCAGCTTACGTACAGGGGGAAGCACTGAAGCTTTCTTT
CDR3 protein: CASSLRTGGSTEAFF

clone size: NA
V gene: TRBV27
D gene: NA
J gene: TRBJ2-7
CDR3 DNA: TGTGCCAGCAGTTTAGGCCAGCGGAGCTCCTACGAGCAGTACTTC
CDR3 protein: CASSLGQRSSYEQYF

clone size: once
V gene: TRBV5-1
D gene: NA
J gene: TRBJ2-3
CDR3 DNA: TGCGCCAGCAGCTTCTCGGGGGACTCCACAGATACGCAGTATTTT
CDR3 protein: CASSFSGDSTDTQYF

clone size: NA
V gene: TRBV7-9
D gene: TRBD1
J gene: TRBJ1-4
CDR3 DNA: TGTGCCAGCAGCTTTGGACAGGGGAATGAAAAACTGTTTTTT
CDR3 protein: CASSFGQGNEKLFF

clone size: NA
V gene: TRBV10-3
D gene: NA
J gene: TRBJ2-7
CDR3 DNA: TGTGCCATCAGTCGAACCACAGGCAGCTACGAGCAGTACTTC
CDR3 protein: CAISRTTGSYEQYF

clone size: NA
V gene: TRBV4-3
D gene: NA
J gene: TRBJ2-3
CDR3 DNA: TGCGCCAGCAGCCAAGAGTTCGCTAGAATGGATACGCAGTATTTT
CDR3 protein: CASSQEFARMDTQYF

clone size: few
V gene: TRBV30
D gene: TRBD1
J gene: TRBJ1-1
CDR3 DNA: TGTGCCTGGACAGGGGGATTCACTGAAGCTTTCTTT
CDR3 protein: CAWTGGFTEAFF

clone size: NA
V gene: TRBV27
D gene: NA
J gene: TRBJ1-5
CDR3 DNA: TGTGCCAGCAGTCCGGGGTGGGGTCAGCCCCAGCATTTT
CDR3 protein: CASSPGWGQPQHF

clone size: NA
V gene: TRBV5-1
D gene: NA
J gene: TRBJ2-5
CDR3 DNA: TGCGCCAGCAGCTTAAACAGGGAGACCCAGTACTTC
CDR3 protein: CASSLNRETQYF

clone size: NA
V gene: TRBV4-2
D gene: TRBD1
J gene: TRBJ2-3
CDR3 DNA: TGTGCCAGCAGTCATGACAGGGGGCGTGATACGCAGTATTTT
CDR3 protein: CASSHDRGRDTQYF

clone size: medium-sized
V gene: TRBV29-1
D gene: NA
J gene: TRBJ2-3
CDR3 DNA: TGCAGCGCTGCGGGTGGGGGAGGGCAGTATTTT
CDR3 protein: CSAAGGGGQYF